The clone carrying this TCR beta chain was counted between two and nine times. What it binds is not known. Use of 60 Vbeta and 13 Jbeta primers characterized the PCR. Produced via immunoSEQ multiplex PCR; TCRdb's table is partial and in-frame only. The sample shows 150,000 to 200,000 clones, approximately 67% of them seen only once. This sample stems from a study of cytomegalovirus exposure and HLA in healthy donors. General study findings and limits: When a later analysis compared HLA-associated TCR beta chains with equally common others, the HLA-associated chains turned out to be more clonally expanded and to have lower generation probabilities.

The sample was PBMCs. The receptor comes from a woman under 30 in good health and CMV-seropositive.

The CDR3 spells CASSLGVAYEQYF. The CDR3 nucleotides are TGTGCCAGCAGCCTAGGGGTTGCCTACGAGCAGTACTTC. V usage is TRBV5-4 and J usage is TRBJ2-7; a possible D gene is TRBD1 (5 bases). V was shortened by 4 bases and J by 2 bases, with 10 bases between the two germline ends. The V gene's germline CDR1 is SGHNT and CDR2 YYREEE (reference sequence). The length of the CDR3 is 13 residues.